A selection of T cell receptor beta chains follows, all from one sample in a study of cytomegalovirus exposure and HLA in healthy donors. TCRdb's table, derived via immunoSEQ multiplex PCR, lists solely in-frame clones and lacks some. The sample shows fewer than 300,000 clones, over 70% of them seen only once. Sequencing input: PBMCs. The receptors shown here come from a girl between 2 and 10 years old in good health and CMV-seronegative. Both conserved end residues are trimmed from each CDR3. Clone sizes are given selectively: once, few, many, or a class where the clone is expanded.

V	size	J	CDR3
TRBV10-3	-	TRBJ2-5	AISAGWGGRNKTQY
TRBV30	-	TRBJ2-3	AWRKGDRHTDTQY
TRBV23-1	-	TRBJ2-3	ASSLKFAGGSTDTQY
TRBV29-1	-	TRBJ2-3	SVEVWGEMSTDTQY
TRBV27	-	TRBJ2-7	ASSHTSGYYEQY
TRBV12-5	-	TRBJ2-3	ASASGGGPTDTQY
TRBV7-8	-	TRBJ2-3	ASNTGSTDTQY
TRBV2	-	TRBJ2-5	ASSEVLAGAQETQY
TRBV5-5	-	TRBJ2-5	ASSFSLALETQY
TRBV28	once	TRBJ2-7	ASSLRGTYEQY
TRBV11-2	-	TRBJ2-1	ASSLLVGGDYNEQF
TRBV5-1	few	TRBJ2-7	ASSPMGGFYEQY
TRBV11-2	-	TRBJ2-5	ASSLISGRAGKTQY
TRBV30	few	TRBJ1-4	AWSGQGNEKLF
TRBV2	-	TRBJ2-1	ASSRQWSYNEQF
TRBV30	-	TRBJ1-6	AWSGQVYSPLH
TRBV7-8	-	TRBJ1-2	ASSLVAGGLGGGGYT
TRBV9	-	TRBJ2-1	ASSVGGAGAYNEQF
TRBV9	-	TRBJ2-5	ASSASGRAGETQY
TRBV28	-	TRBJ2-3	ASSLHGLAGTDTQY
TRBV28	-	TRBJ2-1	ASIAGDSPYNEQF
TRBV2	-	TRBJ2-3	ATPGEGLASTDTQY
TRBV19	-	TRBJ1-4	ASIPSGTGSEKLF